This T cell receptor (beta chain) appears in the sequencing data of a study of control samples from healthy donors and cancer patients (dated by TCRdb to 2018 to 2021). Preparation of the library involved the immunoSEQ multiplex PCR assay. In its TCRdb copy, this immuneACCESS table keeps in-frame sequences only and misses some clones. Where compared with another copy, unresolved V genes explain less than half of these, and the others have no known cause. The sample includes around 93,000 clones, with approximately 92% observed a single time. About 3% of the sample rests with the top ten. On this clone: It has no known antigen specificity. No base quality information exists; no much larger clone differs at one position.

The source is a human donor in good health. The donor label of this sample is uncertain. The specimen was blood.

The CDR3 corresponds to CASSPLGFQSTQYF. The DNA is as follows: TGTGCCAGCAGCCCGTTGGGCTTCCAGAGTACGCAGTATTTT. This receptor chain uses TRBV27 and TRBJ2-3; there is no confident call for the D gene. In the germline V gene (reference sequence), CDR1 corresponds to MNHEY and CDR2 to SMNVEV. Trimming at the junction amounts to 6 bases on V and 8 bases on J, and the germline ends lie 18 bases apart. Counted from cysteine to phenylalanine, this CDR3 has 14 amino acids. Kept here is only the CDR3 DNA, which spans 42 bases and is read in frame from base 1.